A selection of T cell receptor beta chains follows, all from one sample in a study of blood T cell repertoires in COVID-19. Measured with immunoSEQ multiplex PCR; TCRdb has only the in-frame clones, and not every one. The table lists roughly 200,000 clones, 70% to 80% of them singletons. The specimen sequenced was peripheral blood. These receptors came from a woman between 50 and 59 years old with active or convalescent COVID-19. Both conserved end residues are part of each CDR3. The order of the fields is clone size, V gene, J gene, D gene, CDR3 protein, CDR3 DNA. The D gene is left open where the match is weak. Size tells how often a clone was seen (once, few, many) or the class of an expanded clone, and some rows leave it out.

size: -; V: TRBV6-6; J: TRBJ1-5; D: TRBD1; CDR3: CASSATGGSRPQHF; DNA: TGTGCCAGCTCTGCGACAGGGGGATCACGGCCCCAGCATTTT
size: -; V: TRBV19; J: TRBJ2-3; D: -; CDR3: CASSIDLPGEGTDTQYF; DNA: TGTGCCAGTAGTATAGATCTTCCGGGAGAGGGCACAGATACGCAGTATTTT
size: -; V: TRBV29-1; J: TRBJ1-2; D: -; CDR3: CSVPTQDRYGYTF; DNA: TGCAGCGTTCCGACGCAGGACAGATATGGCTACACCTTC
size: -; V: TRBV6-5; J: TRBJ1-4; D: -; CDR3: CASRVGGTNEKLFF; DNA: TGTGCCAGCAGGGTGGGAGGGACTAATGAAAAACTGTTTTTT
size: few; V: TRBV6-6; J: TRBJ1-2; D: TRBD1; CDR3: CASSRERDSYGYTF; DNA: TGTGCCAGCAGCCGTGAAAGGGACAGCTATGGCTACACCTTC
size: once; V: TRBV7-8; J: TRBJ2-2; D: -; CDR3: CASSLVGALDTGELFF; DNA: TGTGCCAGCAGCTTAGTGGGGGCGTTGGACACCGGGGAGCTGTTTTTT
size: few; V: TRBV11-3; J: TRBJ2-2; D: TRBD2; CDR3: CASSSTGLAGLTGELFF; DNA: TGTGCCAGCAGCTCCACGGGACTAGCGGGATTAACCGGGGAGCTGTTTTTT
size: -; V: TRBV3-1/TRBV3-2; J: TRBJ2-7; D: -; CDR3: CASSQPGKTYEQYF; DNA: TGTGCCAGCAGCCAACCGGGGAAGACCTACGAGCAGTACTTC
size: few; V: TRBV19; J: TRBJ1-2; D: TRBD1; CDR3: CASSVLGQGRDYGYTF; DNA: TGTGCCAGTAGTGTCCTCGGACAGGGAAGGGACTATGGCTACACCTTC
size: -; V: TRBV7-9; J: TRBJ1-2; D: -; CDR3: CASSLGLPQGYTF; DNA: TGTGCCAGCAGCCTGGGACTCCCCCAGGGCTACACCTTC
size: once; V: TRBV14; J: TRBJ1-6; D: -; CDR3: CASRRQGGLINSPLHF; DNA: TGTGCCAGCAGGAGGCAGGGAGGTCTGATTAATTCACCCCTCCACTTT
size: -; V: TRBV21-1; J: TRBJ1-5; D: -; CDR3: CASSKDRVTTHSNQPQHF; DNA: TGTGCCAGCAGCAAAGACAGGGTAACCACCCATAGCAATCAGCCCCAGCATTTT
size: few; V: TRBV7-2; J: TRBJ1-4; D: TRBD1; CDR3: CASSSLQGPGEKLFF; DNA: TGTGCCAGCAGCTCCCTACAGGGGCCGGGTGAAAAACTGTTTTTT
size: -; V: TRBV4-3; J: TRBJ2-3; D: TRBD2; CDR3: CASSQEVAGESTDTQYF; DNA: TGCGCCAGCAGCCAAGAGGTTGCGGGAGAAAGCACAGATACGCAGTATTTT
size: -; V: TRBV27; J: TRBJ1-2; D: -; CDR3: CASSLIAWRGRNHGYTF; DNA: TGTGCCAGCAGTTTAATCGCATGGCGGGGGAGAAATCATGGCTACACCTTC
size: -; V: TRBV30; J: TRBJ1-2; D: -; CDR3: CAWSVKGFYGYTF; DNA: TGTGCCTGGAGTGTTAAGGGGTTCTATGGCTACACCTTC
size: -; V: TRBV4-2; J: TRBJ1-5; D: -; CDR3: CASSLAGALGPQHF; DNA: TGTGCCAGCAGCCTGGCGGGCGCCCTGGGGCCCCAGCATTTT
size: -; V: TRBV30; J: TRBJ2-3; D: -; CDR3: CAWSVQGTDTQYF; DNA: TGTGCCTGGAGTGTACAAGGCACAGATACGCAGTATTTT
size: once; V: TRBV6-5; J: TRBJ2-3; D: TRBD2; CDR3: CAAGTSGSSTDTQYF; DNA: TGTGCCGCCGGGACTAGCGGGTCTAGCACAGATACGCAGTATTTT
size: -; V: TRBV7-8; J: TRBJ2-3; D: TRBD2; CDR3: CASSSRRKLAGGSTDTQYF; DNA: TGTGCCAGCAGCTCCCGCCGAAAACTAGCGGGGGGGAGCACAGATACGCAGTATTTT
size: -; V: TRBV7-2; J: TRBJ1-1; D: -; CDR3: CASGEGRNTEAFF; DNA: TGTGCCAGCGGGGAGGGTAGGAACACTGAAGCTTTCTTT
size: -; V: TRBV5-8; J: TRBJ1-6; D: TRBD1; CDR3: CASSQGQENSPLHF; DNA: TGTGCCAGCAGCCAGGGACAGGAAAATTCACCCCTCCACTTT
size: -; V: TRBV10-3; J: TRBJ2-7; D: -; CDR3: CAIRQDLPSEQYF; DNA: TGTGCCATCCGGCAGGATCTACCCTCCGAGCAGTACTTC
size: -; V: TRBV5-1; J: TRBJ2-5; D: -; CDR3: CASSLDLGLETQYF; DNA: TGCGCCAGCAGCTTGGATCTGGGGCTGGAGACCCAGTACTTC
size: -; V: TRBV7-9; J: TRBJ2-7; D: TRBD1; CDR3: CASSPIGQGANEQYF; DNA: TGTGCCAGCAGCCCCATCGGACAGGGGGCGAACGAGCAGTACTTC
size: -; V: TRBV28; J: TRBJ1-4; D: -; CDR3: CASSTRTALIQEKLFF; DNA: TGTGCCAGCAGTACCCGGACAGCCCTAATACAAGAAAAACTGTTTTTT
size: -; V: TRBV4-2; J: TRBJ2-5; D: TRBD1; CDR3: CASSQGRDRVETQYF; DNA: TGTGCCAGCAGCCAAGGGCGGGACAGGGTTGAGACCCAGTACTTC
size: -; V: TRBV11-3; J: TRBJ1-1; D: -; CDR3: CASSLDRGEAFF; DNA: TGTGCCAGCAGCTTAGATCGGGGTGAAGCTTTCTTT
size: -; V: TRBV29-1; J: TRBJ2-1; D: TRBD2; CDR3: CSVATRGGWGATYNEQFF; DNA: TGCAGCGTTGCCACCCGGGGGGGCTGGGGGGCCACCTACAATGAGCAGTTCTTC
size: -; V: TRBV3-1/TRBV3-2; J: TRBJ2-7; D: -; CDR3: CASSQGTGSVEQYF; DNA: TGTGCCAGCAGCCAAGGCACAGGGAGCGTCGAGCAGTACTTC
size: -; V: TRBV3-1/TRBV3-2; J: TRBJ1-6; D: -; CDR3: CASSQSRQASSYNSPLHF; DNA: TGTGCCAGCAGCCAGTCCCGACAGGCTAGCTCCTATAATTCACCCCTCCACTTT
size: few; V: TRBV5-1; J: TRBJ2-2; D: TRBD2; CDR3: CASSLVAGGITGELFF; DNA: TGCGCCAGCAGCTTGGTAGCGGGAGGAATCACCGGGGAGCTGTTTTTT